This entry lists 24 T cell receptor beta chains sequenced from one sample in a study of blood T cell repertoires in COVID-19. The protocol was immunoSEQ multiplex PCR, while the TCRdb copy is restricted to in-frame clones and leaves out a portion. The sample lists roughly 68,000 clones; 90% were seen once. Sequencing was carried out using peripheral blood. Receptors were obtained from a man over 45 with COVID-19, enrolled during active disease.

The CDR3 coding sequence is TGTGCCAGCAGCAAAGCGAGGGACAGGGGGCCGTATGAAAAACTGTTTTTT. Protein product: CASSKARDRGPYEKLFF. The rearrangement uses TRBV21-1 and TRBJ1-4; the listed D gene, TRBD1, was not tested against the DNA. TRBV21-1 is a listed pseudogene. CDR3 length: 17 residues.

V gene TRBV3-1 (or the pseudogene TRBV3-2) combines with J gene TRBJ1-3; D is unresolved. The V end lost 6 bases, the J end lost 0 bases, and 15 bases lay between the germline ends. Germline V lookup: CDR1 LGHDT, CDR2 YNNKEL (reference sequence). This CDR3 has 16 residues. The CDR3 coding sequence is TGTGCCAGCAGAACAGCATGGCAGGACTCTGGAAACACCATATATTTT. It is translated as CASRTAWQDSGNTIYF.

This clone appeared once. The chain joins TRBV10-1 to TRBJ2-7; tentatively, D is TRBD1 (5 bases). The germline V and J ends were trimmed by 6 bases and 6 bases, with 18 bases remaining between them. This CDR3 has 14 residues. The germline V gene has CDR1 WNHNN and CDR2 SYGVQD (reference sequence). CDR3 loop: CASRGLPRPGEQYF. The CDR3 bases are TGCGCCAGCAGGGGGCTACCCCGGCCAGGCGAGCAGTACTTC.

The chain joins TRBV4-2 to TRBJ1-1; perhaps TRBD1 as D (5 bases). CDR3 size: 15 residues. Germline CDR1 is LGHNA and CDR2 is YNFKEQ. V lost 1 base and J 4 bases, leaving 13 bases between the germline ends. The CDR3 loop reads CASSQVVGGVTEAFF. CDR3 DNA sequence: TGTGCCAGCAGCCAAGTGGTGGGAGGGGTCACTGAAGCTTTCTTT.

The chain couples TRBV5-4 to TRBJ2-2; tentative D call: TRBD1 (5 bases). Germline CDR1 SGHNT, CDR2 YYREEE (reference sequence). The CDR3 extends over 13 amino acids. The V end was cut by 10 bases, the J end by 1 base, with 11 bases between. CDR3 loop: CAAQGQNTGELFF. As DNA, the CDR3 is TGTGCCGCCCAGGGCCAGAACACCGGGGAGCTGTTTTTT. Full variable domain (remainder filled in from reference TRBV5-4 and TRBJ2-2): ETGVTQSPTHLIKTRGQQVTLRCSSQSGHNTVSWYQQALGQGPQFIFQYYREEENGRGNFPPRFSGLQFPNYSSELNVNALELDDSALYLCAAQGQNTGELFFGEGSRLTVL.

The V gene is TRBV2, the J gene TRBJ1-2; D call uncertain. The CDR3 consists of 13 residues. The V gene's germline CDR1 is SNHLY and CDR2 FYNNEI. V was clipped by 3 bases and J by 4 bases, with 9 bases between them. Written as DNA, the CDR3 is TGTGCCAGCAGTGAGTGGGGAGTCTATGGCTACACCTTC. It translates to CASSEWGVYGYTF.

The V call is TRBV10-3, the J call TRBJ2-5; 7 positions match TRBD1. The V and J ends lost 5 bases and 2 bases, in that order; junction bases with no gene match: 11. Looked up from germline, CDR1 is ENHRY and CDR2 is SYGVKD. CDR3 length: 16 residues. CDR3 in DNA: TGTGCCATCAGTACCGGGACAGTGGAACCTCAAGAGACCCAGTACTTC. Its translation: CAISTGTVEPQETQYF.

The V and J genes are TRBV5-1 and TRBJ1-6, with TRBD1 identical over 9 bases. Trimming cost V 0 bases and J 10 bases; bases outside gene matches: 5. There are 15 residues in the CDR3. Germline V gene sequence: CDR1 SGHRS, CDR2 YFSETQ. Here the CDR3 reads CASSLAGGQGSPLHF. The CDR3 DNA reads as TGCGCCAGCAGCTTGGCAGGGGGACAGGGATCACCCCTCCACTTT.

A remark on this clone: An end of the junction differs from the germline gene, which may be a read error. V is TRBV5-1 and J is TRBJ1-2; 7 bases agree with TRBD1. Germline lookup yields CDR1 SGHRS and CDR2 YFSETQ. The length of the CDR3 is 14 residues. CDR3 sequence reads: CASSPRQGEGIIRF. The CDR3 bases are TGCGCCAGCAGCCCGAGACAGGGAGAAGGCATCATACGCTTC.

The chain carries TRBV25-1 and TRBJ1-5; 7 bases are shared with TRBD1. Per the germline V gene, CDR1 is MGHDK and CDR2 is SYGVNS. The CDR3 has 16 residues. The junction had 14 bases not matched to a gene; V was cut back by 6 bases and J by 6 bases. CDR3 bases: TGTGCCAGCAGCATCAGGGGGGATCCCCCAACTCAGCCCCAGCATTTT. The encoded protein is CASSIRGDPPTQPQHF.

This clone was observed once. CDR3 sequence: CASGSSGSETQYF. As DNA, the CDR3 is TGTGCTAGTGGGTCTAGCGGGAGTGAGACCCAGTACTTC. The rearrangement links TRBV12-5 to TRBJ2-5; 10 bases are a match to TRBD2. There are 13 residues in the CDR3. Germline V gene lookup returns CDR1 LGHNT and CDR2 FRNRAP. V lost 6 bases, J lost 5 bases, and 3 bases stayed unmatched.

The rearrangement links TRBV5-4 to TRBJ2-6, with D perhaps matching TRBD2 (6 bases). The V end was cut by 10 bases, the J end by 0 bases, with 8 bases between. The CDR3 spans 13 residues. Germline V gene sequence: CDR1 SGHNT, CDR2 YYREEE (reference sequence). The CDR3 bases are TGTGCCGGGACTGTCTCTGGGGCCAACGTCCTGACTTTC. It yields the protein CAGTVSGANVLTF.

The rearrangement links TRBV6-5 to TRBJ2-1, with 12 positions matching TRBD2. CDR3 size: 15 residues. Germline CDR1 reads MNHEY; CDR2 reads SVGAGI. J was trimmed by 6 bases and V by 5 bases; bases with no gene match: 5. The CDR3 DNA reads as TGTGCCAGCAGTCCTAGCGGGAGGGCCGGCAATGAGCAGTTCTTC. This gives the protein CASSPSGRAGNEQFF.

The CDR3 coding sequence is TGTGCCACCAGCAGAGCGGGGGGGGCCTACAATGAGCAGTTCTTC. This encodes CATSRAGGAYNEQFF. This chain uses TRBV15 with TRBJ2-1; 8 bases are shared with TRBD2. The J segment lost 2 bases and the V segment lost 1 base, leaving 1 base of the junction unmatched. This CDR3 region has 15 residues. CDR1 LNHNV and CDR2 YYDKDF come from the germline V gene (reference sequence).

The CDR3 here is CASSMPETGSLDGYTF. CDR3 DNA: TGTGCCAGTAGTATGCCTGAGACAGGGAGTTTGGACGGCTACACCTTC. The chain combines TRBV19 with TRBJ1-2; 7 bases match TRBD1. Looked up from germline, CDR1 is LNHDA and CDR2 is SQIVND (reference sequence). Trimming at V came to 3 bases and at J to 8 bases, leaving 15 bases not matched to a gene. The CDR3 sequence is 16 residues long.

The chain has TRBV5-1 and TRBJ1-2, with 7 bases lining up with TRBD1. This CDR3 is built from 14 residues. Trimming at V came to 4 bases and at J to 5 bases, leaving 8 bases not matched to a gene. Per the germline V gene, CDR1 is SGHRS and CDR2 is YFSETQ. CDR3 loop: CASSLDRSYYGYTF. The CDR3 nucleotides are TGCGCCAGCAGCCTGGACAGGTCTTATTATGGCTACACCTTC.

The chain carries TRBV18 and TRBJ2-2; TRBD2 might be the D (5 bases). CDR3 length: 15 residues. The V end was cut by 1 base, the J end by 5 bases, with 11 bases between. Germline assignment: CDR1 KGHSH and CDR2 LQKENI. Written as DNA, the CDR3 is TGTGCCAGCTCACCACTCGAGGGATTGACCGGGGAGCTGTTTTTT. It is translated as CASSPLEGLTGELFF.

The chain couples TRBV9 to TRBJ1-2; 8 bases are a match to TRBD1. The junction had 15 bases not matched to a gene; V was cut back by 4 bases and J by 10 bases. This CDR3 comprises 15 residues. Germline V gene lookup returns CDR1 SGDLS and CDR2 YYNGEE. CDR3 residues: CASSPAYFQGASYTF. The CDR3, as DNA: TGTGCCAGCAGCCCCGCATACTTCCAGGGGGCCTCCTACACCTTC.

The V gene is TRBV6-5, the J gene TRBJ2-1; 8 nucleotides agree with TRBD1. Losses at the gene ends were 4 bases for V and 12 bases for J; bases not matched to a gene: 11. CDR1 MNHEY and CDR2 SVGAGI come from the germline V gene. The CDR3 has 14 amino acids. The CDR3 DNA sequence: TGTGCCAGCAGTTTCGGGGCAGGGGGCACTAGGCAGTTCTTC. Translating gives CASSFGAGGTRQFF.

The V and J genes are TRBV9 and TRBJ2-6, with 10 bases lining up with TRBD1. The CDR3 is made up of 19 amino acids. V gave up 0 bases and J gave up 5 bases; unmatched junction bases: 11. The germline V gene has CDR1 SGDLS and CDR2 YYNGEE. CDR3 nucleotide sequence: TGTGCCAGCAGCGTAGACACCGGGACAGGGGACCTCTGGGCCAACGTCCTGACTTTC. It is translated as CASSVDTGTGDLWANVLTF.

This chain joins TRBV7-9 and TRBJ2-7; D not certain. The germline gives CDR1 SEHNR, CDR2 FQNEAQ (reference sequence). Trimming left V 3 bases short and J 6 bases short, with 9 bases between. This CDR3 region has 12 residues. CDR3 protein: CASSFQVSEQYF. The CDR3 region has the DNA TGTGCCAGCAGCTTCCAGGTCTCCGAGCAGTACTTC.

The V and J genes are TRBV28 and TRBJ2-5; the D is unclear. This CDR3 comprises 14 residues. Germline assignment: CDR1 MDHEN and CDR2 SYDVKM. V lost 8 bases and J lost 1, with 14 bases in between. CDR3 residues: CASYNSQVQETQYF. CDR3 DNA sequence: TGTGCCAGCTACAACTCGCAGGTCCAAGAGACCCAGTACTTC.

This clone was recorded once. The chain has TRBV4-2 and TRBJ1-1, with D maybe TRBD1 (6 bases). Looked up from germline, CDR1 is LGHNA and CDR2 is YNFKEQ. Trimming left V 3 bases short and J 5 bases short, with 16 bases between. CDR3 length: 15 amino acids. This chain's CDR3 is CASSQGQGSITEAFF. In DNA, the CDR3 is TGTGCCAGCAGCCAGGGGCAGGGGAGTATTACTGAAGCTTTCTTT.

On this clone itself: Sequence at one end of the junction differs from germline and may be a read error. The V and J genes are TRBV7-9 and TRBJ1-2; 9 positions match TRBD1. Germline V gene sequence: CDR1 SEHNR, CDR2 FQNEAQ (reference sequence). The CDR3 loop spans 11 amino acids. The CDR3 DNA reads TGTGCCAGCAGCTTAGGGACAGGGGCCCTCTTC. This gives the protein CASSLGTGALF.